This entry describes one T cell receptor beta chain. This clonotype has ten or more counts. Its antigen remains undetermined. Base qualities are missing; no much larger clone stands one base away. The study was a case-control design nested within a healthcare worker cohort in London, UK, with weekly nasopharyngeal swab PCR tests and blood sampling. Healthcare workers were enrolled in the week of the UK lockdown, from 23 to 31 March 2020, and were followed every week for up to 16 weeks. Library preparation used 5' RACE. Instrument used: NextSeq 500. Unique molecular identifiers were attached to individual cDNA molecules in the TCR library protocol so that sequencing error and PCR bias could be corrected. TCR alpha and beta chains were both sequenced, and the abundances of alpha and beta sequences in each sample were closely correlated with each other. In the authors' own workflow: V gene, J gene and CDR3 annotation of TCR sequences was performed with Decombinator V4. TCRs were defined as expanded if a significant change between any two time points was detected under a Poisson model with p below 0.0001. TCR abundances were normalised to the total number of TCRs sequenced per sample and expressed as counts per million. TRAV1-2 paired with TRAJ12, TRAJ20 or TRAJ33 defined MAIT TCRs, while TRAV10 paired with TRAJ18 defined iNKT TCRs. A search of VDJdb, accessed on 1 November 2021, was run for TCRs annotated to CMV, EBV and SARS-CoV-2, with TCRs annotated for multiple antigens excluded. In TCRdb, the public reads were trimmed at Q25 with fastp and aligned with MiXCR, with productive beta chains retained. Each CDR3 protein appears once, grouped with its most common genes and DNA. Here the V and J calls rest on TCRdb's processing, not on the authors' analysis. The sample table contains approximately 35,000 distinct CDR3 sequences; only one count was recorded for approximately 7.1% of them. About 13% of the sample lies in the top ten.

The data are from a study of early T cells in non-severe SARS-CoV-2 infection (dated by TCRdb to the early 2020s). Study-wide context: Because TCR sequencing relied on bulk RNA taken from unsorted whole blood, pairing of alpha and beta chains was not possible. What the research found in general, with its limitations: VDJdb matching was skewed toward anti-spike CD8 responses, so virus-specific expansions were likely underestimated and private and CD4 specificities were missed.

V loses 2 bases of germline sequence and J loses 3 bases, and the interval between the two ends is 10 bases. CDR1 SQVTM and CDR2 ANQGSEA are derived from the germline V gene. CDR3 length: 13 amino acids, cysteine to phenylalanine. The read is trimmed to its CDR3 DNA, 39 bases read in frame from base 1. The sequenced sample was whole blood, obtained at baseline. The TCR sequence derives from an adult who was a healthcare worker with PCR-confirmed SARS-CoV-2 infection or an uninfected control (not recorded which). In this chain, TRBV29-1 is recombined with TRBJ1-2, with the D gene not clear enough to name. The CDR3 amino acid sequence is: CSVESANYYGYTF. The nucleotide sequence reads as follows: TGCAGCGTTGAATCGGCAAATTACTATGGCTACACCTTC.